One sample yielded the 8 T cell receptor beta chains listed below, sequenced in a study of OX40 agonist ivuxolimab in advanced cancers. Libraries were prepared by immunoSEQ multiplex PCR; TCRdb keeps only in-frame clonotypes and omits some of them. The sample contains approximately 47,000 clones, about 88% of which appear only once. Sequences were derived from CD4+ or CD8+ T cells sorted from blood, sampled in a trial of the OX40 agonist ivuxolimab. Source of these receptors: an adult with an advanced solid tumor such as melanoma, head and neck, liver or kidney cancer.

The rearrangement uses TRBV7-3 and TRBJ2-5; 8 bases agree with TRBD1. Per the germline V gene, CDR1 is SGHTA and CDR2 is FQGTGA. The length of the CDR3 is 16 residues. The V segment lost 0 bases and the J segment 5 bases; nucleotides outside the gene matches: 8. The CDR3 bases are TGTGCCAGCAGCTTAACGGGTCAGGGGGCGAGGGAGACCCAGTACTTC. Protein: CASSLTGQGARETQYF. Full variable domain (rest looked up from reference TRBV7-3 and TRBJ2-5): GAGVSQTPSNKVTEKGKYVELRCDPISGHTALYWYRQSLGQGPEFLIYFQGTGAADDSGLPNDRFFAVRPEGSVSTLKIQRTERGDSAVYLCASSLTGQGARETQYFGPGTRLLVL.

This clone was observed a few times. Other nucleotide sequences from this sample produce the same CDR3. The chain couples TRBV15 to TRBJ2-7; no reliable D call. The CDR3 contains 13 residues. The germline V gene has CDR1 LNHNV and CDR2 YYDKDF (reference sequence). V lost 1 base to trimming and J lost 4 bases, with 8 bases between them. CDR3: CATSRVDSYEQYF. The CDR3 DNA follows: TGTGCCACCAGCAGAGTAGATAGTTACGAGCAGTACTTC.

The chain recombines TRBV25-1 with TRBJ2-1; the match to TRBD2 covers 7 bases. This CDR3 has 15 amino acids. Germline V gives CDR1 MGHDK, CDR2 SYGVNS. V dropped 3 bases and J dropped 4; count of bases not matched to a gene: 6. The DNA of the CDR3 is TGTGCCAGCAGTGAGCCGGGAGGAGGGTACAATGAGCAGTTCTTC. Encoded protein: CASSEPGGGYNEQFF.

This rearrangement joins TRBV6-1 to TRBJ2-2; 7 nucleotides line up with TRBD2. The CDR3 has 15 amino acids. V was pared by 6 bases and J by 3 bases, with 7 bases of the junction left unmatched. Germline CDR1 is MNHNS and CDR2 is SASEGT. This CDR3 reads CASRPGGLDTGELFF. The CDR3 nucleotides read TGTGCCAGCAGGCCGGGGGGTCTTGACACCGGGGAGCTGTTTTTT.

The chain uses TRBV19 and TRBJ2-7; 11 bases fit TRBD1. Trimming took 6 bases from V and 3 from J; bases not matched to a gene: 7. This CDR3 contains 15 residues. Germline values: CDR1 LNHDA, CDR2 SQIVND (reference sequence). CDR3 bases: TGTGCCAGTAGACTCACGGGGACAGGGGGCTACGAGCAGTACTTC. Its translation is CASRLTGTGGYEQYF.

The genes are TRBV5-6 and TRBJ2-3; D is possibly TRBD1 (5 bases). The CDR3 covers 14 residues. Germline V CDR1 and CDR2: SGHDT, YYEEEE. V lost 0 bases to trimming and J lost 7 bases, with 12 bases between them. The CDR3 protein is CASSLDQGGNTQYF. CDR3 coding DNA: TGTGCCAGCAGCTTGGATCAGGGTGGGAATACGCAGTATTTT.

A few counts support this clone. The chain carries TRBV15 and TRBJ2-1; D possibly corresponds to TRBD1 (6 bases). There are 17 residues in the CDR3. Germline-derived CDR1 and CDR2 are LNHNV and YYDKDF (reference sequence). Trimming cost V 0 bases and J 3 bases, with 15 bases left between them. CDR3 sequence reads: CATSRDPPMTGYNEQFF. The CDR3 DNA reads as TGTGCCACCAGCAGAGATCCGCCTATGACAGGCTACAATGAGCAGTTCTTC. The full variable domain, rest sourced from reference TRBV15 and TRBJ2-1, is DAMVIQNPRYQVTQFGKPVTLSCSQTLNHNVMYWYQQKSSQAPKLLFHYYDKDFNNEADTPDNFQSRRPNTSFCFLDIRSPGLGDTAMYLCATSRDPPMTGYNEQFFGPGTRLTVL.

The J gene is TRBJ2-1, the V gene TRBV29-1; D remains unclear. CDR1 is SQVTM and CDR2 is ANQGSEA in the germline V gene. The CDR3 is 10 residues long. V lost 3 bases, J lost 9 bases, and 6 bases lay in between. CDR3 nucleotide sequence: TGCAGCGTTGACGGTGGTGAGCAGTTCTTC. Translation gives CSVDGGEQFF.